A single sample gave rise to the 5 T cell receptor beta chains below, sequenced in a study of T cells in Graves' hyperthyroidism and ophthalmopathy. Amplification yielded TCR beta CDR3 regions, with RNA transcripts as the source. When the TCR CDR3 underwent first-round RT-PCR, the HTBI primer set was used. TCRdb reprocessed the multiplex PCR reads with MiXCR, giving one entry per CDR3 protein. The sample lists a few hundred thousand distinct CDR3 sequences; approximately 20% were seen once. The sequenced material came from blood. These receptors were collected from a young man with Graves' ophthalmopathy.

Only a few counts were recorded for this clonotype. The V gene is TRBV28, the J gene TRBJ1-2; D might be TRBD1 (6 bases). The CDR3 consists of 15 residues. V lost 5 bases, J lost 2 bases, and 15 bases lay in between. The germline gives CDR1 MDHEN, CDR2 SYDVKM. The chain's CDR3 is CASSGSRGANYGYTF. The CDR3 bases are TGTGCCAGCAGTGGCTCCAGGGGCGCGAACTATGGCTACACCTTC.

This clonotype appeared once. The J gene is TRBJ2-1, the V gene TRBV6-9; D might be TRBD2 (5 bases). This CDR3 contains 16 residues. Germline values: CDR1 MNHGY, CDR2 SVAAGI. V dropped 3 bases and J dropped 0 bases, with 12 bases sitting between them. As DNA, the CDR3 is TGTGCCAGCAGTTACCTAGCTCAGAGCTCCTACAATGAGCAGTTCTTC. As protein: CASSYLAQSSYNEQFF.

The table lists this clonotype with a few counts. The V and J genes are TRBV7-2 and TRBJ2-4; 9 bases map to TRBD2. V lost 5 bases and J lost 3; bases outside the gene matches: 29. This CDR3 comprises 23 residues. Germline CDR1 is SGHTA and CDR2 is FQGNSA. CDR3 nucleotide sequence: TGTGCCAGCAGCCCCCTAGGGTACCAATACGGGCGGGAGGGCCGGGTGGACAAAAACATTCAGTACTTC. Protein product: CASSPLGYQYGREGRVDKNIQYF.

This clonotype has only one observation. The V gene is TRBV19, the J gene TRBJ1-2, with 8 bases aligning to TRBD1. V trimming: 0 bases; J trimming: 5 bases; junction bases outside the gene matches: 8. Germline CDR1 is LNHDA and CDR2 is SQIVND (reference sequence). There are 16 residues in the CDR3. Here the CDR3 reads CASSIEGQGDSYGYTF. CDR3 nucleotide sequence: TGTGCCAGTAGTATAGAAGGACAGGGTGATAGTTATGGCTACACCTTC.

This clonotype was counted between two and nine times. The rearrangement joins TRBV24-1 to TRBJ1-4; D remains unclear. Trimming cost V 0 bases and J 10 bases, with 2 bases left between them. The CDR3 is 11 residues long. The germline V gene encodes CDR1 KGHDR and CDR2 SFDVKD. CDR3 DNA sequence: TGTGCCACCAGTGATTTGAGAAAACTGTTTTTT. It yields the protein CATSDLRKLFF.